This T cell receptor (beta chain) emerged from a study of radiotherapy plus CTLA-4 blockade in lung cancer. TCRdb's table, derived via immunoSEQ multiplex PCR, lists solely in-frame clones and lacks some. The sample lists 40,000 to 50,000 clones, 82% occurring once. The length of the CDR3 is 17 residues. The V and J ends lost 1 base and 1 base, in that order; junction bases with no gene match: 10. Per germline, CDR1 MGHRA and CDR2 YSYEKL. Sequences were derived from peripheral blood, sampled from a patient treated with radiotherapy plus ipilimumab. The chain combines TRBV4-1 with TRBJ2-7; 7 nucleotides line up with TRBD2. The clonotype comes from a human donor with non-small cell lung cancer who had stable disease on radiotherapy plus ipilimumab. The CDR3 protein is CASSQVSLGLESYEQYF. Written as DNA, the CDR3 is TGCGCCAGCAGCCAAGTGTCGCTCGGACTAGAGTCCTACGAGCAGTACTTC.